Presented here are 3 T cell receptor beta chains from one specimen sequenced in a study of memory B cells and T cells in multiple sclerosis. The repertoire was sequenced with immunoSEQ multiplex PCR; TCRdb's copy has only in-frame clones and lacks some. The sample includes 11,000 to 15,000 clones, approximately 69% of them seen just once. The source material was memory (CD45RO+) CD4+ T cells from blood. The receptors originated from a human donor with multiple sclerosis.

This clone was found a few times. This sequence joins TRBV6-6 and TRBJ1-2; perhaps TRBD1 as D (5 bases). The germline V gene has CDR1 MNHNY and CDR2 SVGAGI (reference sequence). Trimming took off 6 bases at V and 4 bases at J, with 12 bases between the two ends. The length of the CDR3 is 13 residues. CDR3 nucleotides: TGTGCCAGCAGCCCCGGGAGGGGCTATGGCTACACCTTC. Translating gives CASSPGRGYGYTF.

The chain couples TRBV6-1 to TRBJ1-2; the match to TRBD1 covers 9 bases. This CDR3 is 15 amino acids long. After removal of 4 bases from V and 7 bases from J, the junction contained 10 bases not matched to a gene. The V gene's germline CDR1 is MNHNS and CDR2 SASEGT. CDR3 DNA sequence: TGTGCCAGCAGTGCCCCGGGACAGGGTCCCGTTGGCTACACCTTC. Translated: CASSAPGQGPVGYTF.

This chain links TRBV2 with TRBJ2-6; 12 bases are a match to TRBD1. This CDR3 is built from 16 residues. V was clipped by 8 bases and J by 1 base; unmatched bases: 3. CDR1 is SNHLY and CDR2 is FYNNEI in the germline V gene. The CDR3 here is CASQGQGASGANVLTF. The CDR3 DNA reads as TGTGCCAGCCAGGGACAGGGGGCGTCTGGGGCCAACGTCCTGACTTTC.